The clone carrying this T cell receptor (beta chain) has a single count. The CDR3 contains 13 residues. V was trimmed by 4 bases and J by 6 bases, leaving 10 bases between them. Germline CDR1 is LGHNA and CDR2 is YNFKEQ. The entry originates in a study of T cell changes during pregnancy in multiple sclerosis. TCRdb's copy holds only in-frame clones and misses some; the assay was immunoSEQ multiplex PCR. The sample includes about 42,000 clones, approximately 91% of them seen just once. The starting material was CD4+ T cells from peripheral blood mononuclear cells, obtained after pregnancy. The TCR was taken from a female donor in good health, enrolled as a control in a pregnancy study. The V and J genes are TRBV4-2 and TRBJ2-1, with D possibly TRBD2 on 6 matching bases. CDR3 in amino acids: CASSPFGGNEQFF. CDR3 DNA sequence: TGTGCCAGCAGCCCCTTCGGGGGCAATGAGCAGTTCTTC.